The source of this TCR beta chain is a study of cytomegalovirus exposure and HLA in healthy donors. Looking at the study overall: Genetic ancestry analysis placed approximately 78% of the 350 to 500 donors that were genotyped in the Caucasian-associated cluster. General observations from the study: Presence/absence analyses supposed approximately even sequencing depth among donors. Rarity held for most TCR sequences, but there were some public TCRs that occurred in many donors.

On this clone itself: What it binds is unknown.

PCR involved 60 Vbeta and 13 Jbeta primers. Original analysis: Counted up in a later analysis, unique TCR beta chains came to some 72 million, with around 9.9 million shared. Produced via immunoSEQ multiplex PCR; TCRdb's table is partial and in-frame only. The V and J calls and clone size were taken over from that table, and D and trimming were inferred from the DNA. The data show about 110,000 clones, with about three quarters seen just once and roughly 0.79% held by the top ten. Material: PBMCs. The TCR comes from a boy aged 10-17 years in good health and CMV-seronegative.

The CDR3 bases are TGTGCCAGCAGTTCAGGAGGGAGAGGCTACACCTTC. Amino acids: CASSSGGRGYTF. J is TRBJ1-2 and V is TRBV6-5, with D uncertain. Trimming removed 4 bases at V and 8 bases at J, with 11 bases between. The CDR3 loop spans 12 amino acids. CDR1 and CDR2 (germline): MNHEY, SVGAGI.